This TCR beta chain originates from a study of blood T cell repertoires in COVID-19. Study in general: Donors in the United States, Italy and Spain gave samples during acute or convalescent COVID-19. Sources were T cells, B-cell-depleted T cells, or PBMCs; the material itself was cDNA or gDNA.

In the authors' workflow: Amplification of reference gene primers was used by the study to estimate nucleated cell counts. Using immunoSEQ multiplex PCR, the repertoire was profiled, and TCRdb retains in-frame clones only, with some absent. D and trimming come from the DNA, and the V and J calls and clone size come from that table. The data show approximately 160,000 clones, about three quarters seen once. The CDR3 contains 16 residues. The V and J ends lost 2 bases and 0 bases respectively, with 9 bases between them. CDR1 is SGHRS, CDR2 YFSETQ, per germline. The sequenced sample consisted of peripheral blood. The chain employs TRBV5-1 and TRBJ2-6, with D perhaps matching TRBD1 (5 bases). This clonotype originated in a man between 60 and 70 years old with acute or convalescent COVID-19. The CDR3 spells CASSLRQSSGANVLTF. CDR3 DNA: TGCGCCAGCAGCTTACGACAGTCCTCTGGGGCCAACGTCCTGACTTTC. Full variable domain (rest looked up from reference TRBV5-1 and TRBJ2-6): KAGVTQTPRYLIKTRGQQVTLSCSPISGHRSVSWYQQTPGQGLQFLFEYFSETQRNKGNFPGRFSGRQFSNSRSEMNVSTLELGDSALYLCASSLRQSSGANVLTFGAGSRLTVL.